What follows describes a single TCR beta chain. This clonotype was detected ten times or more. Its target antigen remains unknown. No base quality values were provided; no much bigger clone lies one nucleotide off. The data originate from a study of response to subunit inactivated influenza vaccine (dated by TCRdb to the late 2010s). Concerning the study at large: Deep quantitative T cell receptor repertoire profiling was used in the study to track responses to a trivalent subunit inactivated influenza vaccine.

Taken with the paper, the label for time point translates to: 40 to 45 days after influenza vaccine administration. The library was built by means of RT-PCR. TCRdb names Illumina HiSeq 2500 as the instrument used. The public sequencing data were trimmed at Q25 with fastp and processed into clonotypes with MiXCR by TCRdb, which kept only in-frame beta chains. Entries are consolidated by CDR3 protein sequence, retaining the most common genes and DNA. This sample gives a few hundred thousand distinct CDR3 sequences in total; roughly 9.7% of them show up just once. In total, the top ten clones hold around 12% of the sample. V loses 2 bases of germline sequence and J loses 5 bases, and the interval between the two ends is 21 bases. The CDR3 spans 18 residues, from the cysteine through the phenylalanine. Here the CDR3 DNA is all that survives: 54 bases in frame from base 1. From a lookup of the germline V gene, CDR1 and CDR2 are LGHNA and YNFKEQ.

Points the paper makes about the study in general: It was suggested by the authors that each seasonal influenza vaccination may recruit only a limited number of new T cells.

This chain is built from TRBV4-2 and TRBJ2-2, and TRBD2 may be the D gene, going by 6 matching bases. The TCR was taken from a man aged 45 to 65 who received an inactivated influenza vaccine. Donor details come from another sample of the same person, matched by shared clones. The starting material was PBMCs from blood, obtained roughly 45 days after vaccination. The CDR3 amino acid sequence is: CASSQKGRLASETGELFF. The DNA reads as follows: TGTGCCAGCAGCCAAAAAGGGAGACTTGCTAGCGAGACCGGGGAGCTGTTTTTT.